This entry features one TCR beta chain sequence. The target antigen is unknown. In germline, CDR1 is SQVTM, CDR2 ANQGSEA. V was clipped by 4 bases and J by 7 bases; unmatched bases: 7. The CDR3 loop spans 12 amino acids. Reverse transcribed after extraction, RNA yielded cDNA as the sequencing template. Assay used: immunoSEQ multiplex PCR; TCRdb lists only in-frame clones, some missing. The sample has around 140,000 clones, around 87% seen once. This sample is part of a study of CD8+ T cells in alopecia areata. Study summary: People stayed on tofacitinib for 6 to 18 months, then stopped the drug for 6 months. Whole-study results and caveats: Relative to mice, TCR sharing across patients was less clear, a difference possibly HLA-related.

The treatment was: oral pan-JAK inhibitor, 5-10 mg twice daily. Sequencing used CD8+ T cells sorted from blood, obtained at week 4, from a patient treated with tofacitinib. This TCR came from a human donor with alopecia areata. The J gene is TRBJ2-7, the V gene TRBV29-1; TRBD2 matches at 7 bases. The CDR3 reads CSVGGRAEEQYF. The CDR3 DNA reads TGCAGCGTTGGGGGGAGGGCCGAGGAGCAGTACTTC.